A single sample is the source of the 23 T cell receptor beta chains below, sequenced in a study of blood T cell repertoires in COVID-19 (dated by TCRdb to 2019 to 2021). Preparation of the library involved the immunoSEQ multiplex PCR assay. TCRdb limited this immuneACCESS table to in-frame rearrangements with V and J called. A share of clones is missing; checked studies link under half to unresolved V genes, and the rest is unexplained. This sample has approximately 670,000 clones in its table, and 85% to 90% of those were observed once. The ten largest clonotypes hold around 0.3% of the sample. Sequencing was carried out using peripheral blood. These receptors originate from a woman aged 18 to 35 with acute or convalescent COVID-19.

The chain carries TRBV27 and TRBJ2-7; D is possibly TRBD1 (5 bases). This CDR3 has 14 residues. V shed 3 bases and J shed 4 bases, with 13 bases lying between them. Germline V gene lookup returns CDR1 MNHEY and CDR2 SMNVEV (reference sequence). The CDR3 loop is CASSFLDSSYEQYF. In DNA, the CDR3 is TGTGCCAGCAGTTTCCTCGACAGCTCATACGAGCAGTACTTC.

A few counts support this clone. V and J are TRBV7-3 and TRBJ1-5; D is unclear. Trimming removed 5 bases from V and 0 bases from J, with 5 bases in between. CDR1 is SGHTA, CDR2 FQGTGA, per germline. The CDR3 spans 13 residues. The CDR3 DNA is TGTGCCAGCAGCCTGAGTAGCAATCAGCCCCAGCATTTT. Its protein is CASSLSSNQPQHF.

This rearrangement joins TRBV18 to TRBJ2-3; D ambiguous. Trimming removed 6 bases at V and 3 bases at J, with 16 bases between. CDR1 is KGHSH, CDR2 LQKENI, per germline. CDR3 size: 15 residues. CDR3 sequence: CASSSSRSGTDTQYF. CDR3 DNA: TGTGCCAGCTCGTCATCTAGGTCCGGGACAGATACGCAGTATTTT.

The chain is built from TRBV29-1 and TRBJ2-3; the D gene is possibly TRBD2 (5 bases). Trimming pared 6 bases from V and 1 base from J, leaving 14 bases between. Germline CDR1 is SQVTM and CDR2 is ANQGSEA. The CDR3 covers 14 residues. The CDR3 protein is CSVPTGMGTDTQYF. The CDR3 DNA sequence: TGCAGCGTACCGACGGGGATGGGCACAGATACGCAGTATTTT.

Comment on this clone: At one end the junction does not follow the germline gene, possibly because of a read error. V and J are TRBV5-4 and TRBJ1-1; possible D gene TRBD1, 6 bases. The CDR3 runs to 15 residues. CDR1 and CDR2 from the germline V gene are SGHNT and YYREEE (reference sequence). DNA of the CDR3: TGTGCCAGCAGATTGGCCGGCAGGGGGAACACTGAAGCTTTCTTT. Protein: CASRLAGRGNTEAFF.

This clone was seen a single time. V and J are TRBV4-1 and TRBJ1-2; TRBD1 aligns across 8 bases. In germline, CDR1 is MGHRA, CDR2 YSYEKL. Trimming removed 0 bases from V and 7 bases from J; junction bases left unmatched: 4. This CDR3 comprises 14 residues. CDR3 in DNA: TGCGCCAGCAGCCAAGATCAGGGGGCGGCTGGCTACACCTTC. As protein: CASSQDQGAAGYTF.

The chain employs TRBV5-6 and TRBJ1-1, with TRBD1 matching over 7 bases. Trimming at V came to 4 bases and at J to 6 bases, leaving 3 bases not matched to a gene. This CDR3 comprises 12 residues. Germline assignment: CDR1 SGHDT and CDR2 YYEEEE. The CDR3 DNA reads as TGTGCCAGCAGCCAGGGGGGTTCTGAAGCTTTCTTT. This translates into CASSQGGSEAFF. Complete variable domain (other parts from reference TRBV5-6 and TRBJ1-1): DAGVTQSPTHLIKTRGQQVTLRCSPKSGHDTVSWYQQALGQGPQFIFQYYEEEERQRGNFPDRFSGHQFPNYSSELNVNALLLGDSALYLCASSQGGSEAFFGQGTRLTVV.

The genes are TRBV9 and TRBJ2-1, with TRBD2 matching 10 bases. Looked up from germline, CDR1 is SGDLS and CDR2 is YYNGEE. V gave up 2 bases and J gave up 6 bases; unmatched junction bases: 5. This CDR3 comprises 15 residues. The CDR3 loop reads CASSVSGGARNEQFF. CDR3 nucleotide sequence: TGTGCCAGCAGCGTGAGCGGGGGGGCCCGCAATGAGCAGTTCTTC.

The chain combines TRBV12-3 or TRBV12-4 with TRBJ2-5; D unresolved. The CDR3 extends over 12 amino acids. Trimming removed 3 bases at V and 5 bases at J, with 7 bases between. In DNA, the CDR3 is TGTGCCAGCAGTTTCAACAGTGAGACCCAGTACTTC. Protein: CASSFNSETQYF.

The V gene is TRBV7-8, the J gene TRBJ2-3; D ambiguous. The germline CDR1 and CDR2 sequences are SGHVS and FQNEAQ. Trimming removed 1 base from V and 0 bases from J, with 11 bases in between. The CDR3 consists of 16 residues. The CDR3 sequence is CASSLVSSRSTDTQYF. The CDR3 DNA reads TGTGCCAGCAGCTTAGTTTCCTCTCGTAGCACAGATACGCAGTATTTT.

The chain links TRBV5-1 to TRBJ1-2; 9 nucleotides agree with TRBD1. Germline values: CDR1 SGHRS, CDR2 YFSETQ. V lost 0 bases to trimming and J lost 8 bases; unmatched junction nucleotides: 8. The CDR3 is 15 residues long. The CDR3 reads CASSLAWGQGLGYTF. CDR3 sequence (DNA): TGCGCCAGCAGCTTGGCATGGGGACAGGGCCTAGGCTACACCTTC.

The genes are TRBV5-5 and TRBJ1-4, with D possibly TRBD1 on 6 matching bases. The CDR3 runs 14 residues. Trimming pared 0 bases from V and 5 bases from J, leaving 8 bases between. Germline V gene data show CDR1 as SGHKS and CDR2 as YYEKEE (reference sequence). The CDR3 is CASSLDRVNEKLFF. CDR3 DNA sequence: TGTGCCAGCAGCTTGGACAGGGTGAATGAAAAACTGTTTTTT. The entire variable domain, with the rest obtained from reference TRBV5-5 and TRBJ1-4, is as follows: DAGVTQSPTHLIKTRGQQVTLRCSPISGHKSVSWYQQVLGQGPQFIFQYYEKEERGRGNFPDRFSARQFPNYSSELNVNALLLGDSALYLCASSLDRVNEKLFFGSGTQLSVL.

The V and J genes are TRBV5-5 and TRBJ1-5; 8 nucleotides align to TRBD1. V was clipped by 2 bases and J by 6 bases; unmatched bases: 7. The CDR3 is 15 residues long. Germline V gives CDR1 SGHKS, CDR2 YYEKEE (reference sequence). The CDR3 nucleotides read TGTGCCAGCAGCTTTTTCCCGGACAGGGTTCAGCCCCAGCATTTT. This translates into CASSFFPDRVQPQHF. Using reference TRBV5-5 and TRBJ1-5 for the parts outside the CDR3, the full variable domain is DAGVTQSPTHLIKTRGQQVTLRCSPISGHKSVSWYQQVLGQGPQFIFQYYEKEERGRGNFPDRFSARQFPNYSSELNVNALLLGDSALYLCASSFFPDRVQPQHFGDGTRLSIL.

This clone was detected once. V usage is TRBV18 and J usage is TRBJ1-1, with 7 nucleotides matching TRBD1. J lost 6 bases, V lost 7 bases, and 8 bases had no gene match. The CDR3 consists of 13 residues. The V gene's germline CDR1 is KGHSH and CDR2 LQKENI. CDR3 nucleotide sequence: TGTGCCAGCTACCAGGGGGTCCACTCTGAAGCTTTCTTT. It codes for CASYQGVHSEAFF.

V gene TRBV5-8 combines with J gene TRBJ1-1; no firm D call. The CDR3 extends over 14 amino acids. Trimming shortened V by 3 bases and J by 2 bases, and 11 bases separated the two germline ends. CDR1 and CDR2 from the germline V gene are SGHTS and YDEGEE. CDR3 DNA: TGTGCCAGCAGCTCCTATGTCAAAAACACTGAAGCTTTCTTT. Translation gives CASSSYVKNTEAFF.

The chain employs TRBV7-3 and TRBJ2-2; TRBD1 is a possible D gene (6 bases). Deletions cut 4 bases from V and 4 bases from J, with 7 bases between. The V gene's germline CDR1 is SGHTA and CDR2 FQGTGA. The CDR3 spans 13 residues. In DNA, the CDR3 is TGTGCCAGCAGCTCCAGGGGCACCGGGGAGCTGTTTTTT. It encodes CASSSRGTGELFF.

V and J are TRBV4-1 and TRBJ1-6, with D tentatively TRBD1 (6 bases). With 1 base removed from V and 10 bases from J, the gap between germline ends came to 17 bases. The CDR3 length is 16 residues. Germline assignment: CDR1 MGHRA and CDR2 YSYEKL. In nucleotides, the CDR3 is TGCGCCAGCAGCCAAGGGGGGCTGATATCGGGGTCACCCCTCCACTTT. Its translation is CASSQGGLISGSPLHF.

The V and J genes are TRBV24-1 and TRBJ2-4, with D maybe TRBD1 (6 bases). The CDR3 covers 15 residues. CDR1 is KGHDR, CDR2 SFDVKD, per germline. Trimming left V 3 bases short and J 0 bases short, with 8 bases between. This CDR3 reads CATSDQQGAKNIQYF. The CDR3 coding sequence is TGTGCCACCAGTGATCAACAGGGAGCCAAAAACATTCAGTACTTC.

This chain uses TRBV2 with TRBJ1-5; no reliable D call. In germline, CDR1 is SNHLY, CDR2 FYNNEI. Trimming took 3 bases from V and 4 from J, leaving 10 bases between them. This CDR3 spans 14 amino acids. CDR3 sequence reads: CASSDFGDNQPQHF. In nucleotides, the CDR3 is TGTGCCAGCAGTGATTTCGGAGATAATCAGCCCCAGCATTTT.

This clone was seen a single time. In nucleotides, the CDR3 is TGTGCCAGCAGCCCCCGGGGGATTGGGTCGGCGAACACCGGGGAGCTGTTTTTT. Its protein product is CASSPRGIGSANTGELFF. V is TRBV9 and J is TRBJ2-2; a weak D match, TRBD2 (6 bases). Germline values: CDR1 SGDLS, CDR2 YYNGEE. The CDR3 contains 18 residues. With 4 bases removed from V and 0 bases from J, the gap between germline ends came to 19 bases. Supplemented by reference TRBV9 and TRBJ2-2, the full variable domain reads DSGVTQTPKHLITATGQRVTLRCSPRSGDLSVYWYQQSLDQGLQFLIQYYNGEERAKGNILERFSAQQFPDLHSELNLSSLELGDSALYFCASSPRGIGSANTGELFFGEGSRLTVL.

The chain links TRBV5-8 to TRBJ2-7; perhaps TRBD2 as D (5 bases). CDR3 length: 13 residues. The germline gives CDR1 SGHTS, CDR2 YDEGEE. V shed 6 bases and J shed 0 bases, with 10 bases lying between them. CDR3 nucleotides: TGTGCCAGCATTTGGGGAGCCTCCTACGAGCAGTACTTC. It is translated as CASIWGASYEQYF.

DNA of the CDR3: TGTGCCAGCAGCAGCGTGGAGGTCGGCACTGAAGCTTTCTTT. Translating it yields CASSSVEVGTEAFF. The chain joins TRBV11-1 to TRBJ1-1, with D unresolved. Trimming stripped 5 bases from V and 4 bases from J, with 14 bases between. CDR1 is SGHAT, CDR2 FQDESV, per germline (reference sequence). The CDR3 sequence is 14 residues long.

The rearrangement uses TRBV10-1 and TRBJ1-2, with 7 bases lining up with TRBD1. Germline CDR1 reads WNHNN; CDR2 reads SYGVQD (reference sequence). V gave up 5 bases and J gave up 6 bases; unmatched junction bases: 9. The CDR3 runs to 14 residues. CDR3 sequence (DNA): TGCGCCAGCAGTCCCAAGGGGGCCGGGGATGGCTACACCTTC. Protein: CASSPKGAGDGYTF.